Described below is a single TCR beta chain sequence and its context. The antigen it binds to is not known. Nothing much larger sits one base from this clone, and base qualities are not available. Set within a cohort of healthcare workers in London, UK, this nested case-control study involved weekly PCR testing of nasopharyngeal swabs along with blood sampling. Healthcare workers were recruited between 23 and 31 March 2020, during the week of the UK lockdown, and were followed weekly for up to roughly 15 weeks. The record originates from a study of early T cells in non-severe SARS-CoV-2 infection (dated by TCRdb to 2020 to 2022). At the level of the whole study: Bulk RNA from unsorted whole blood was used for TCR sequencing, so alpha and beta chains could not be paired. What the authors observed across the whole study: Matching against VDJdb was skewed toward anti-spike CD8 responses, likely underestimated virus-specific expansions, and missed private and CD4 specificities.

Libraries were made using 5' RACE. The listed sequencing device is NextSeq 500. Unique molecular identifiers were attached to individual cDNA molecules in the TCR library protocol so that sequencing error and PCR bias could be corrected. TCR alpha and beta chains were both sequenced, and the abundances of alpha and beta sequences in each sample were closely correlated with each other. Regarding the original processing steps: Decombinator V4 was used to annotate TCR sequences for V gene, J gene and CDR3. Expanded TCRs were defined as changing significantly between any two time points under a Poisson model with p below 0.0001. Abundances of TCRs were expressed as counts per million after normalisation to the total number of TCRs sequenced in each sample. TRAV1-2 paired with TRAJ12, TRAJ20 or TRAJ33 defined MAIT TCRs, while TRAV10 paired with TRAJ18 defined iNKT TCRs. VDJdb, accessed 1 November 2021, was searched for CMV, EBV and SARS-CoV-2 annotated TCRs, excluding TCRs annotated for multiple antigens. In-frame beta chains were kept once TCRdb had trimmed the public reads at Q25 with fastp and called clones with MiXCR. Identical CDR3 proteins give one entry, which carries the most common genes and DNA. TCRdb's processing, not the authors', yielded these V and J calls. In all, the sample holds tens of thousands of distinct CDR3 sequences, and under 15% of those were seen once. The leading ten clones occupy around 5% of the sample.

CDR3 length: 14 amino acids, cysteine to phenylalanine. Only the CDR3 portion is preserved as DNA: 42 bases, with reading frame beginning at the first base. V is clipped by 0 bases and J by 6 bases, and the sequence between their germline boundaries is 12 bases long. The germline V gene provides CDR1 SGDLS and CDR2 YYNGEE. The chain is made from TRBV9 and TRBJ1-1; perhaps TRBD1 is the D gene, with 5 bases matching. The source of this sequence is an adult who was a healthcare worker with PCR-confirmed SARS-CoV-2 infection or an uninfected control (not recorded which). Sequenced material: whole blood. The base sequence is TGTGCCAGCAGCGTAGGGAGGGGTGGTGCTGAAGCTTTCTTT. This sequence encodes CASSVGRGGAEAFF.